The entry that follows covers one T cell receptor beta chain sequence. The data originate from a study of shared clonotypes between healthy human individuals. Some clones are missing from TCRdb's copy, which holds only in-frame ones; the method was immunoSEQ multiplex PCR. This sample has more than 900,000 clones, with around 78% found just once. The germline V gene encodes CDR1 MNHNS and CDR2 SASEGT. The CDR3 has 15 residues. V dropped 2 bases and J dropped 3 bases, with 10 bases sitting between them. The chain joins TRBV6-1 to TRBJ1-4; no clear D. Sequencing input: memory CD4+ T cells from PBMCs. Subset specified: CD45RA-negative fraction. The TCR comes from a man in his late teens or twenties in good health. Some clones in this sample may be carry-over from other donors' samples. The CDR3 is CASSEIWGPNEKLFF. The CDR3 bases are TGTGCCAGCAGTGAAATCTGGGGTCCTAATGAAAAACTGTTTTTT.